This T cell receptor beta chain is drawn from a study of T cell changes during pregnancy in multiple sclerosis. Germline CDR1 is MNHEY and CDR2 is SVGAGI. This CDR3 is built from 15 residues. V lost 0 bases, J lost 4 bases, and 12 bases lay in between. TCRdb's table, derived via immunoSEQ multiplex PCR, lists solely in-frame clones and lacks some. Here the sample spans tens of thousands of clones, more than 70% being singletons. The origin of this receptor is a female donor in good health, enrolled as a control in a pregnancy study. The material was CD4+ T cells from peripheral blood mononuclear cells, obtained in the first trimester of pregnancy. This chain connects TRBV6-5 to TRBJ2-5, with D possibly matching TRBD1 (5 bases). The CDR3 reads CASSYSGQGRETQYF. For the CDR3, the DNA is TGTGCCAGCAGTTACTCGGGGCAGGGAAGAGAGACCCAGTACTTC.